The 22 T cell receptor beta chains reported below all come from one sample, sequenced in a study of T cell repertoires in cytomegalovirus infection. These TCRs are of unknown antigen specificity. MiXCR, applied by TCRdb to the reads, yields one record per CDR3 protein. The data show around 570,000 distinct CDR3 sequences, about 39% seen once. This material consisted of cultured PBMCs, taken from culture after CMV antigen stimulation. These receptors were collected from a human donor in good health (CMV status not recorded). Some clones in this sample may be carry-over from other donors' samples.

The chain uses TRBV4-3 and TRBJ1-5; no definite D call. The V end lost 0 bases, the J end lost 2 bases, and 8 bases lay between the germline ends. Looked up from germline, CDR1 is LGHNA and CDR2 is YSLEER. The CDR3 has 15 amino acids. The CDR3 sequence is CASSQDHGGNQPQHF. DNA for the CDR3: TGCGCCAGCAGCCAAGATCATGGGGGCAATCAGCCCCAGCATTTT.

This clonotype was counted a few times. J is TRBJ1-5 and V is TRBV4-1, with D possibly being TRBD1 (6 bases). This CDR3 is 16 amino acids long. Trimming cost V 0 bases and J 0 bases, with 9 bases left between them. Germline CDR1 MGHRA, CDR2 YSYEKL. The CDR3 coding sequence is TGCGCCAGCAGCCAAGACGACAGGTATAGCAATCAGCCCCAGCATTTT. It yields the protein CASSQDDRYSNQPQHF.

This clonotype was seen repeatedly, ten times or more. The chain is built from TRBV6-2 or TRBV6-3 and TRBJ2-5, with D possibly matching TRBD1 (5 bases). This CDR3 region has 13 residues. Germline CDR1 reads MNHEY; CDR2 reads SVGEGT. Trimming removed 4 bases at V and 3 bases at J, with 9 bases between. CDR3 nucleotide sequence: TGTGCCAGCAGTTCCAGGGTTGAAGAGACCCAGTACTTC. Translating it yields CASSSRVEETQYF.

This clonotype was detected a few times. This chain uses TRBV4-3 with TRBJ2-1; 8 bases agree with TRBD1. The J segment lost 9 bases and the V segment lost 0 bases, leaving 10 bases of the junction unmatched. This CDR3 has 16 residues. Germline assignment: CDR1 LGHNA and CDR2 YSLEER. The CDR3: CASSQDLTGGLPEQFF. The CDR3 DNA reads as TGCGCCAGCAGCCAAGATCTAACAGGGGGTCTACCTGAGCAGTTCTTC.

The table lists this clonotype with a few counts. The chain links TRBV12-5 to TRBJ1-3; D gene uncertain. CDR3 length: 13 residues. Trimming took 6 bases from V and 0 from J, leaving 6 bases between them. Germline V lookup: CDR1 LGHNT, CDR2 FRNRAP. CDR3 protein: CASGDISGNTIYF. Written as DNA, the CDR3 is TGTGCTAGTGGAGACATCTCTGGAAACACCATATATTTT.

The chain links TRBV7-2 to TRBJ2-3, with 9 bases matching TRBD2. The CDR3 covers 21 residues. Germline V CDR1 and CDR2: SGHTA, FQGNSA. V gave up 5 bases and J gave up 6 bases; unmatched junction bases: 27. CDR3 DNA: TGTGCCAGCAGCCTCCGGGGGCACAGGAGAATTGGGACTAGCATTACGGATACGCAGTATTTT. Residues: CASSLRGHRRIGTSITDTQYF.

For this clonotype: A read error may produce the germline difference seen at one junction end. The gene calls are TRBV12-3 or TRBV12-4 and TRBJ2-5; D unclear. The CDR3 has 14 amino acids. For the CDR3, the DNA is TGTGCCTGCAGTTTATTTGCGTTCCAAGAGACCCAGTACTTC. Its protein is CACSLFAFQETQYF.

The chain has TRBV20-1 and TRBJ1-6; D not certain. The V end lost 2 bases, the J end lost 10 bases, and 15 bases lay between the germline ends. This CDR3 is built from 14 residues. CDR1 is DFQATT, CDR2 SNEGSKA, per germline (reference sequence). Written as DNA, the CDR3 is TGCAGTGCTAGAAATCCAGGATCGGGGTCACCCCTCCACTTT. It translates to CSARNPGSGSPLHF.

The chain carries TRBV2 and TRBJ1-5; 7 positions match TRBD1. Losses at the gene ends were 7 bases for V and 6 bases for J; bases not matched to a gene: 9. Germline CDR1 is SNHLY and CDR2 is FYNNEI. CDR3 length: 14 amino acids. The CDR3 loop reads CASNPWQGGQPQHF. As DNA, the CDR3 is TGTGCCAGCAATCCCTGGCAGGGGGGTCAGCCCCAGCATTTT.

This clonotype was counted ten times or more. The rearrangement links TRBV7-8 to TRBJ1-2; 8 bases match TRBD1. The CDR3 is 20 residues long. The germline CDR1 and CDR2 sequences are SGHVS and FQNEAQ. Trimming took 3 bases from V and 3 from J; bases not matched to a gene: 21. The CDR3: CASSFKRTGPYDEGDYGYTF. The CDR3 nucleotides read TGTGCCAGCAGCTTTAAACGGACAGGGCCCTACGACGAGGGGGACTATGGCTACACCTTC. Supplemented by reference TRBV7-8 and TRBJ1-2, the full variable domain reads GAGVSQSPRYKVAKRGQDVALRCDPISGHVSLFWYQQALGQGPEFLTYFQNEAQLDKSGLPSDRFFAERPEGSVSTLKIQRTQQEDSAVYLCASSFKRTGPYDEGDYGYTFGSGTRLTVV.

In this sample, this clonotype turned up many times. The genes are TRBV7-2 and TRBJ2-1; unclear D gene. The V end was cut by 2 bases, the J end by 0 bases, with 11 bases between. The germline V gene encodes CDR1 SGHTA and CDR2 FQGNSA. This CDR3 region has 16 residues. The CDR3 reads CASSLRSPSSYNEQFF. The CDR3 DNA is TGTGCCAGCAGCTTAAGGAGCCCGAGCTCCTACAATGAGCAGTTCTTC.

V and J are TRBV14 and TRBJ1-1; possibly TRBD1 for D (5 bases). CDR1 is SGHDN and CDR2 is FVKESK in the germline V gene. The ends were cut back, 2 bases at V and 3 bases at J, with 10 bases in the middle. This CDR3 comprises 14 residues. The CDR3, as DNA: TGTGCCAGCAGCCAAAATCAGGGCGACACTGAAGCTTTCTTT. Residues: CASSQNQGDTEAFF.

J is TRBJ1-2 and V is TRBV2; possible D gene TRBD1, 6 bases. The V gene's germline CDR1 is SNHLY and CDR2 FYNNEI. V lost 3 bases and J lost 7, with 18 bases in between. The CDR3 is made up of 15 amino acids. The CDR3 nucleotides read TGTGCCAGCAGTGACTTCTCAGGGGATCGGAGTGGCTACACCTTC. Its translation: CASSDFSGDRSGYTF.

CDR3 in DNA: TGTGCCAGCAGCCCTGAGATGAGACTAGGGGGCTACGAGCAGTACTTC. Residues: CASSPEMRLGGYEQYF. This chain links TRBV12-3 or TRBV12-4 with TRBJ2-7; D could derive from TRBD1 or TRBD2 (6 bases each). Trimming removed 6 bases from V and 3 bases from J, with 21 bases in between. The CDR3 covers 16 residues.

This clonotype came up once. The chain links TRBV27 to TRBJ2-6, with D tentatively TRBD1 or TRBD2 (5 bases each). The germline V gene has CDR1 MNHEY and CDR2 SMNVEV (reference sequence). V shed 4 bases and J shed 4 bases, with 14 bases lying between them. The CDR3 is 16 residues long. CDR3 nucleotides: TGTGCCAGCAGTTCGGCTCCAGGGAGCGGGGCCAACGTCCTGACTTTC. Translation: CASSSAPGSGANVLTF.

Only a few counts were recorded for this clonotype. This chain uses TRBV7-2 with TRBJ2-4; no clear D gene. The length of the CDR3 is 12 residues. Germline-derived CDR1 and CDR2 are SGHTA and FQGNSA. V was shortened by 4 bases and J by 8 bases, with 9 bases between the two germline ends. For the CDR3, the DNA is TGTGCCAGCAGCTCCATCGGGTACATTCAGTACTTC. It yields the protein CASSSIGYIQYF. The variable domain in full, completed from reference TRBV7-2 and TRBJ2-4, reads GAGVSQSPSNKVTEKGKDVELRCDPISGHTALYWYRQSLGQGLEFLIYFQGNSAPDKSGLPSDRFSAERTGGSVSTLTIQRTQQEDSAVYLCASSSIGYIQYFGAGTRLSVL.

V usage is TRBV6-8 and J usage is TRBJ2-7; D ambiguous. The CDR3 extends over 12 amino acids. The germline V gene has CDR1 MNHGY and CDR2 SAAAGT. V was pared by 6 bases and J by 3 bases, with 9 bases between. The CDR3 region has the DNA TGTGCCAGCAGCTTTGACAACTACGAGCAGTACTTC. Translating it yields CASSFDNYEQYF.

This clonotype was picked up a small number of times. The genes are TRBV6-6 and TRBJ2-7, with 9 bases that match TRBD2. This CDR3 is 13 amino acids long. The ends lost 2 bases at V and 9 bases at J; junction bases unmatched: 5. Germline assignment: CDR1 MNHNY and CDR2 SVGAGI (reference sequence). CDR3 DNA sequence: TGTGCCAGCAGTTACAGCGGGGGGCGAGGGCAGTACTTC. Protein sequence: CASSYSGGRGQYF.

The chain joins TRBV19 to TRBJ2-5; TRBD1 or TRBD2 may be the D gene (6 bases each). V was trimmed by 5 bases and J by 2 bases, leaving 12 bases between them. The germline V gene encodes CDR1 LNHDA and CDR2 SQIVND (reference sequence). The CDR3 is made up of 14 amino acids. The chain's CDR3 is CASSSQGTQETQYF. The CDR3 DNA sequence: TGTGCCAGTAGTTCCCAGGGGACTCAAGAGACCCAGTACTTC. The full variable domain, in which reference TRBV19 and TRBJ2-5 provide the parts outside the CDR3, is DGGITQSPKYLFRKEGQNVTLSCEQNLNHDAMYWYRQDPGQGLRLIYYSQIVNDFQKGDIAEGYSVSREKKESFPLTVTSAQKNPTAFYLCASSSQGTQETQYFGPGTRLLVL.

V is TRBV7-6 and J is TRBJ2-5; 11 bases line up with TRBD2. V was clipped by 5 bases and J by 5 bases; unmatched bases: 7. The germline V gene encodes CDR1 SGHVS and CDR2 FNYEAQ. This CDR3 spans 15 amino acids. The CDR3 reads CASSPLAGGMETQYF. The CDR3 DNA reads TGTGCCAGCAGCCCTCTAGCGGGGGGCATGGAGACCCAGTACTTC.

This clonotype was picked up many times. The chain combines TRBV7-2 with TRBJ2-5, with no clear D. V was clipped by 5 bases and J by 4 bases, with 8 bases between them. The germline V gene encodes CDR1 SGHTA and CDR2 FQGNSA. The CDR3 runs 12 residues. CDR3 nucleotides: TGTGCCAGCAGCCCTTCAATAGAGACCCAGTACTTC. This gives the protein CASSPSIETQYF. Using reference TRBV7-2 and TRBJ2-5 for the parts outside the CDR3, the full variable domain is GAGVSQSPSNKVTEKGKDVELRCDPISGHTALYWYRQSLGQGLEFLIYFQGNSAPDKSGLPSDRFSAERTGGSVSTLTIQRTQQEDSAVYLCASSPSIETQYFGPGTRLLVL.

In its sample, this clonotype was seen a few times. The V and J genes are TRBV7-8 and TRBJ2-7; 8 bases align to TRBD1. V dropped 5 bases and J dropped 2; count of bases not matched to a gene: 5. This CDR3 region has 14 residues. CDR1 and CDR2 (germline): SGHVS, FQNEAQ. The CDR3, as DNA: TGTGCCAGCAGCCAAACGACAGGGGCCTACGAGCAGTACTTC. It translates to CASSQTTGAYEQYF.